This T cell receptor beta chain was observed in a study of T cell repertoires in cytomegalovirus infection. Germline trimming cut 3 bases from V and 3 bases from J; bases unmatched to any gene: 7. The CDR3 runs 15 residues. Per the germline V gene, CDR1 is SGHAT and CDR2 is FQNNGV. TCRdb called the reads again in MiXCR, with one record for every CDR3 protein. The sample yields about 740,000 distinct CDR3 sequences, less than 40% seen once. This rearrangement joins TRBV11-2 to TRBJ2-7; 8 bases are a match to TRBD2. This receptor was identified in a human donor in good health (CMV status not recorded). Some clones in this sample may be carry-over from other donors' samples. The sequencing sample was made of PBMCs. The CDR3, as DNA: TGTGCCAGCAGCTTCTCCGGGGGGGAGGTCTACGAGCAGTACTTC. It specifies CASSFSGGEVYEQYF.